A selection of T cell receptor beta chains follows, all from one sample in a study of blood T cell repertoires in COVID-19. Assay used: immunoSEQ multiplex PCR; TCRdb lists only in-frame clones, some missing. This sample yields approximately 200,000 clones, of which roughly 79% are seen a single time; 6.5% to 7% belongs to the top ten. Material for sequencing was peripheral blood. The receptors originated from a human donor with acute or convalescent COVID-19. The donor label of this sample is uncertain. CDR3s include the opening cysteine and the closing phenylalanine or tryptophan. The D gene is left open where the match is weak. Size is stated for part of the rows, as once, few or many counts, or as a class when the clone is expanded.

CASSITSDPGELFF	TGTGCCAGCAGCATTACTAGCGATCCCGGGGAGCTGTTTTTT	.	TRBD2	TRBV7-9	TRBJ2-2
CASSPGVQGKGEKLFF	TGTGCCAGCAGCCCTGGGGTCCAGGGGAAAGGTGAAAAACTGTTTTTT	few	.	TRBV5-4	TRBJ1-4
CASSTRSQGGDTEAFF	TGTGCCAGCAGCACACGATCACAGGGGGGGGACACTGAAGCTTTCTTT	.	TRBD1	TRBV7-6	TRBJ1-1
CASSLVAGMYTEAFF	TGTGCCAGCAGCTTGGTGGCAGGGATGTACACTGAAGCTTTCTTT	.	.	TRBV5-4	TRBJ1-1
CASSLGRGLAGENEQFF	TGTGCCAGCAGCTTAGGAAGGGGGCTAGCGGGAGAGAATGAGCAGTTCTTC	.	TRBD2	TRBV11-2	TRBJ2-1
CASSLQSGQPQHF	TGTGCCAGCAGTCTCCAATCGGGTCAGCCCCAGCATTTT	.	.	TRBV27	TRBJ1-5
CATSRAPDRGYEQYF	TGTGCCACCAGCAGAGCCCCGGACAGGGGATACGAGCAGTACTTC	.	TRBD1	TRBV15	TRBJ2-7
CASSQGTGVSYGYTF	TGTGCCAGCAGCCAAGGAACAGGGGTCAGCTATGGCTACACCTTC	.	TRBD1	TRBV4-2	TRBJ1-2
CASRAQGDNYGYTF	TGCGCCAGCAGGGCTCAGGGGGACAACTATGGCTACACCTTC	many	TRBD1	TRBV4-3	TRBJ1-2
CASSPRGGKLFF	TGTGCCAGCAGTCCCCGGGGGGGGAAACTGTTTTTT	.	.	TRBV12-3/TRBV12-4	TRBJ1-4
CASGPGTRGGYEKLFF	TGTGCCAGTGGACCGGGTACCCGAGGGGGCTATGAAAAACTGTTTTTT	once	TRBD1	TRBV28	TRBJ1-4
CAIEAGADTQYF	TGTGCCATCGAAGCGGGAGCAGATACGCAGTATTTT	.	TRBD2	TRBV10-3	TRBJ2-3
CASSFGTGLTGELFF	TGTGCCAGCAGTTTCGGGACAGGGCTCACCGGGGAGCTGTTTTTT	once	TRBD1	TRBV5-4	TRBJ2-2
CARGLAGGSTGELFF	TGTGCCAGAGGGCTAGCGGGAGGGAGCACCGGGGAGCTGTTTTTT	few	TRBD2	TRBV2	TRBJ2-2
CASSPPGQGLGEQYF	TGTGCCAGCTCACCACCGGGACAGGGCCTGGGGGAGCAGTACTTC	.	TRBD1	TRBV18	TRBJ2-7
CASSDRGSGANVLTF	TGTGCCAGCAGCGACCGAGGGTCCGGGGCCAACGTCCTGACTTTC	few	.	TRBV7-2	TRBJ2-6
CASSDGQPQHF	TGTGCCAGCAGTGACGGGCAGCCCCAGCATTTT	.	.	TRBV2	TRBJ1-5
CASTGTARNSPLHF	TGTGCCTCCACCGGGACAGCCCGAAATTCACCCCTCCACTTT	.	TRBD1	TRBV30	TRBJ1-6
CASSADRNTEAFF	TGTGCCAGCAGCGCGGACAGAAACACTGAAGCTTTCTTT	.	.	TRBV11-2	TRBJ1-1
CASSPGGTDTQYF	TGTGCCAGTAGTCCCGGGGGGACAGATACGCAGTATTTT	.	TRBD2	TRBV19	TRBJ2-3
CSVQKDRGTGEQFF	TGCAGCGTTCAGAAGGACAGGGGGACGGGAGAGCAGTTCTTC	.	TRBD1	TRBV29-1	TRBJ2-1
CASSESGRAYEQYF	TGTGCCAGCAGTGAATCGGGGAGAGCCTACGAGCAGTACTTC	.	.	TRBV6-1	TRBJ2-7
CASSLEGGYGETQYF	TGCGCCAGCAGCTTAGAGGGAGGATATGGGGAGACCCAGTACTTC	few	.	TRBV5-1	TRBJ2-5
CASSQEGRGNTEAFF	TGTGCCAGCAGCCAAGAAGGGAGGGGAAACACTGAAGCTTTCTTT	.	.	TRBV14	TRBJ1-1
CASSSTTGAQYF	TGTGCCAGCAGCTCAACCACAGGGGCCCAGTACTTC	.	TRBD1	TRBV28	TRBJ2-5
CASSPASGSYEQYF	TGTGCCAGCAGCCCGGCTAGCGGGAGCTACGAGCAGTACTTC	.	TRBD2	TRBV5-5	TRBJ2-7
CASSQQSLAGVYDEQYF	TGCGCCAGCAGTCAACAATCCCTAGCGGGAGTTTATGACGAGCAGTACTTC	.	TRBD2	TRBV23-1	TRBJ2-7
CAWSDRRLAGRGSSTDTQYF	TGTGCCTGGAGTGACCGGAGACTAGCGGGAAGGGGGTCTAGCACAGATACGCAGTATTTT	.	TRBD2	TRBV30	TRBJ2-3
CASSSLPGVGYTF	TGCGCCAGCAGCTCGCTCCCAGGGGTGGGCTACACCTTC	few	.	TRBV5-1	TRBJ1-2
CASSRIGQGAKETQYF	TGTGCCAGCAGCCGAATTGGGCAGGGGGCGAAAGAGACCCAGTACTTC	.	TRBD1	TRBV13	TRBJ2-5
CAWSVNRGQPQHF	TGTGCCTGGAGTGTTAACAGGGGACAGCCCCAGCATTTT	.	TRBD1	TRBV30	TRBJ1-5
CASSQDRGGNTEAFF	TGTGCCAGCAGCCAAGACAGGGGCGGCAACACTGAAGCTTTCTTT	.	.	TRBV14	TRBJ1-1
CASSTSGSSYNEQFF	TGTGCCAGCAGCACCAGCGGGAGCTCCTACAATGAGCAGTTCTTC	.	TRBD2	TRBV7-2	TRBJ2-1
CASTGGALGQPQHF	TGTGCCAGCACCGGGGGGGCGTTAGGTCAGCCCCAGCATTTT	.	.	TRBV6-5	TRBJ1-5
CASSDRDRGVETQYF	TGTGCCAGCAGCGACCGGGACCGCGGGGTGGAGACCCAGTACTTC	.	.	TRBV7-3	TRBJ2-5
CASSAKRDRAYEQYF	TGTGCCAGCAGCGCAAAACGGGACAGGGCTTACGAGCAGTACTTC	.	TRBD1	TRBV7-9	TRBJ2-7
CASRLSGRSLQFF	TGTGCCAGCAGACTGAGCGGGAGATCATTGCAGTTCTTC	.	TRBD2	TRBV28	TRBJ2-1
CASSQLTGVNTEAFF	TGTGCCAGCAGCCAGCTGACAGGGGTTAACACTGAAGCTTTCTTT	.	TRBD1	TRBV14	TRBJ1-1
CASSALGGMYTEAFF	TGTGCCAGCAGCGCCTTAGGAGGTATGTACACTGAAGCTTTCTTT	once	.	TRBV27	TRBJ1-1
CAWSTGQGWGQPQHF	TGTGCCTGGAGCACGGGACAGGGCTGGGGTCAGCCCCAGCATTTT	.	TRBD1	TRBV30	TRBJ1-5
CATSLGGVQETQYF	TGTGCCACCAGCCTGGGGGGAGTCCAAGAGACCCAGTACTTC	.	.	TRBV15	TRBJ2-5
CASSLGSGLDYGYTF	TGCGCCAGCAGCTTGGGTTCCGGGTTGGACTATGGCTACACCTTC	.	.	TRBV5-1	TRBJ1-2
CASSQDVAASYNEQFF	TGTGCCAGCAGCCAAGATGTAGCCGCTTCCTACAATGAGCAGTTCTTC	once	.	TRBV4-2	TRBJ2-1
CASSLDSYSNQPQHF	TGTGCCAGCAGTTTGGACAGTTATAGCAATCAGCCCCAGCATTTT	few	.	TRBV27	TRBJ1-5
CSVEDNRGGTYNEQFF	TGCAGCGTTGAAGACAACAGGGGTGGGACCTACAATGAGCAGTTCTTC	.	TRBD1	TRBV29-1	TRBJ2-1
CASKELSGNTIYF	TGTGCCAGCAAGGAGCTCTCTGGAAACACCATATATTTT	.	.	TRBV7-9	TRBJ1-3
CASGHPQPGADTQYF	TGTGCCAGCGGCCACCCCCAACCAGGCGCAGATACGCAGTATTTT	.	.	TRBV25-1	TRBJ2-3
CAWRSRTSGSLDTQYF	TGTGCCTGGAGGTCCCGGACTAGCGGGAGCTTAGATACGCAGTATTTT	.	TRBD2	TRBV30	TRBJ2-3